Below, one TCR beta chain is given with its context. This entry belongs to a study of blood T cell repertoires in COVID-19. The data were produced by immunoSEQ multiplex PCR, yet TCRdb's version contains in-frame clones alone and is incomplete. The sample shows under 150,000 clones, roughly 90% of them seen only once. Sequenced sample: peripheral blood. This sequence was found in a man aged 55 to 69 with COVID-19, enrolled during active disease.

CDR3 bases: TGTGCCAGCAGCCAAGATAGGCCTAGCGAGTTCCAAGAGACCCAGTACTTC. The encoded protein is CASSQDRPSEFQETQYF. The chain is built from TRBV3-1 (or the pseudogene TRBV3-2) and TRBJ2-5; D possibly corresponds to TRBD2 (6 bases). The CDR3 runs to 17 residues. Germline V gene lookup returns CDR1 LGHDT and CDR2 YNNKEL (reference sequence). V shed 0 bases and J shed 1 base, with 15 bases lying between them.